This T cell receptor beta chain comes out of a study of beta chain features in type 1 diabetes. The ends were cut back, 6 bases at V and 0 bases at J, with 12 bases in the middle. Germline CDR1 MNHEY, CDR2 SVGAGI. The CDR3 contains 14 residues. This clone occurred a few times. Isolated RNA was reverse transcribed in full, so expressed TCRB transcripts were sequenced. Libraries were prepared by immunoSEQ multiplex PCR; TCRdb keeps only in-frame clonotypes and omits some of them. Of around 450,000 clones listed, 10% to 12% are singletons. The genes are TRBV6-5 and TRBJ2-7; TRBD1 might be the D (5 bases). The sequencing input was naive CD4+ T cells from blood. This sequence was found in a woman under 30 in good health. The CDR3 nucleotides read TGTGCCAGCAGACCAGACAGTTACTCCTACGAGCAGTACTTC. Protein sequence: CASRPDSYSYEQYF.